Reported below is one T cell receptor beta chain. Its antigen remains unknown. Generated by immunoSEQ multiplex PCR, the TCRdb table keeps only in-frame clones and is missing some. The table has about 43,000 clones, around nine tenths seen once. These data come from a study of cytomegalovirus exposure and HLA in healthy donors. Study-wide findings and caveats: According to a later analysis, TCR clusters from the first cohort tended to co-occur in the 120 or so validation repertoires.

Germline lookup yields CDR1 SGDLS and CDR2 YYNGEE. V lost 0 bases and J lost 2, with 11 bases in between. This CDR3 region has 15 residues. The sequenced sample consisted of PBMCs. This clonotype originated in a man between 18 and 29 years old in good health and CMV-seronegative. This chain uses TRBV9 with TRBJ1-2, with TRBD1 as a possible D gene (5 bases). CDR3 in DNA: TGTGCCAGCAGCGTAGGCCAGGGCGCGAACTATGGCTACACCTTC. Translation: CASSVGQGANYGYTF. Looking up the rest from reference TRBV9 and TRBJ1-2 gives the full variable domain: DSGVTQTPKHLITATGQRVTLRCSPRSGDLSVYWYQQSLDQGLQFLIQYYNGEERAKGNILERFSAQQFPDLHSELNLSSLELGDSALYFCASSVGQGANYGYTFGSGTRLTVV.